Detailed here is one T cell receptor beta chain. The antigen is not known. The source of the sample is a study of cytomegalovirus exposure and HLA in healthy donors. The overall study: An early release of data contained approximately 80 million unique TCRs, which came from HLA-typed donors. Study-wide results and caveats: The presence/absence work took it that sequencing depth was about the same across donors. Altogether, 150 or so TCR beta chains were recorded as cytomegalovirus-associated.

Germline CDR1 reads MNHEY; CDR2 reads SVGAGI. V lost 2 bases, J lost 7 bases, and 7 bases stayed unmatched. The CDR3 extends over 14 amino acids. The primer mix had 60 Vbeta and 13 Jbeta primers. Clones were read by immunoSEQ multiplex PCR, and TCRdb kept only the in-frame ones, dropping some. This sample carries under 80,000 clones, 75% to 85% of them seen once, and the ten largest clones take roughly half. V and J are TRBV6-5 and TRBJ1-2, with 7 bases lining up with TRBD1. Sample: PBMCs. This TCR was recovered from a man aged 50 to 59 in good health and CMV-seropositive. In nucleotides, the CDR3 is TGTGCCAGCAGTTACCCCGACAGGGCTTTTGGCTACACCTTC. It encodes CASSYPDRAFGYTF.